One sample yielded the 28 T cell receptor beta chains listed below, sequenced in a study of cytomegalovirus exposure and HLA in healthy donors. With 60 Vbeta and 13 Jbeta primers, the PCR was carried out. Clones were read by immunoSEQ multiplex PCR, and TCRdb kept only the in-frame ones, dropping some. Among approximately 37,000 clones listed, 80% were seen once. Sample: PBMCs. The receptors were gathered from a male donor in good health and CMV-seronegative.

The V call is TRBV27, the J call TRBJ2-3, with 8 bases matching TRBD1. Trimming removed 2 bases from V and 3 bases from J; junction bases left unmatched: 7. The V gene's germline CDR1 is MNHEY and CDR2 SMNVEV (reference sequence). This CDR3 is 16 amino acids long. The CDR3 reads CASSLLTGARTDTQYF. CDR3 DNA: TGTGCCAGCAGTTTACTGACAGGGGCAAGGACAGATACGCAGTATTTT.

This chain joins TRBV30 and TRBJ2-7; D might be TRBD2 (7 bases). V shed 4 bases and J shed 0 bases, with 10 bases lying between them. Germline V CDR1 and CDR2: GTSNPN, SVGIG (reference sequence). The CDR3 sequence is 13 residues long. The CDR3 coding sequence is TGTGCCTGGACGGGGGGCATCTCCTACGAGCAGTACTTC. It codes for CAWTGGISYEQYF.

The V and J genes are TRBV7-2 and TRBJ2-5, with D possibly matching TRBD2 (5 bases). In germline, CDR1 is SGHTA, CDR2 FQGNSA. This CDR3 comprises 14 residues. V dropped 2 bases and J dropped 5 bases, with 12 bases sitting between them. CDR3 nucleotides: TGTGCCAGCAGCTTACAAGGGCCGGGGGAGACCCAGTACTTC. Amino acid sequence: CASSLQGPGETQYF.

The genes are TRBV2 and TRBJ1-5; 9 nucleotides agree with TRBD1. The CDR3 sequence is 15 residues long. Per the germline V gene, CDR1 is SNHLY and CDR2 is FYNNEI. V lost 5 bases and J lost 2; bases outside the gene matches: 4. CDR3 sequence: CASSWGQGGNQPQHF. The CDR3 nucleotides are TGTGCCAGCAGTTGGGGACAGGGAGGCAATCAGCCCCAGCATTTT.

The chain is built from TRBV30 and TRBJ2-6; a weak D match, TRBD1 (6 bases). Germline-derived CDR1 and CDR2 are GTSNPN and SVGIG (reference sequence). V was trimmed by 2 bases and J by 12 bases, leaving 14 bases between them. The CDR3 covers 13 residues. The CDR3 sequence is CAWSRKGQGVLTF. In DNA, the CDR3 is TGTGCCTGGAGTCGGAAGGGACAAGGCGTCCTGACTTTC.

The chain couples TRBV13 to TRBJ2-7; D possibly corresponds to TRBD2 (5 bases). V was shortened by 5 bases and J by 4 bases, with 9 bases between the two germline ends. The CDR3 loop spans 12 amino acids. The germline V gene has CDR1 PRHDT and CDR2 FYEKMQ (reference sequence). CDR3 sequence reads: CASSRRGYEQYF. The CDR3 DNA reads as TGTGCCAGCAGCCGCCGGGGTTACGAGCAGTACTTC.

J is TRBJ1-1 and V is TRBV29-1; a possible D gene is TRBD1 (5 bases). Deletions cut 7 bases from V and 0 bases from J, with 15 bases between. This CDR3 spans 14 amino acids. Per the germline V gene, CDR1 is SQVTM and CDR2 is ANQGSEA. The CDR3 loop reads CSGAMGQLNTEAFF. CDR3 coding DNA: TGCAGCGGGGCTATGGGGCAGTTGAACACTGAAGCTTTCTTT.

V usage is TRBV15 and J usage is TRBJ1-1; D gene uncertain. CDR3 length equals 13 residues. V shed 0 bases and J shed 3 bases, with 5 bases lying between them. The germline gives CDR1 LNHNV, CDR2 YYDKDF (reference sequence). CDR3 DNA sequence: TGTGCCACCAGCAGAGATTTCGACACTGAAGCTTTCTTT. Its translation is CATSRDFDTEAFF.

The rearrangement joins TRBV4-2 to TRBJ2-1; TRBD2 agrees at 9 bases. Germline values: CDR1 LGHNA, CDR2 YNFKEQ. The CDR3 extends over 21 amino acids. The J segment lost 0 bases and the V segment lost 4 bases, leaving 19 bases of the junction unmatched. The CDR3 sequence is CASSPRTSGRPFRSSYNEQFF. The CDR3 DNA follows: TGTGCCAGCAGCCCGAGAACTAGCGGGCGGCCCTTTAGGAGCTCCTACAATGAGCAGTTCTTC.

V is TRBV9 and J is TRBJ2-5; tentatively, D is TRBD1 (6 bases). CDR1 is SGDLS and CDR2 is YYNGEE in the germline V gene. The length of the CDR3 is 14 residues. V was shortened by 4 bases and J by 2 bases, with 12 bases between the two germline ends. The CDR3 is CASSRRGGQETQYF. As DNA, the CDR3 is TGTGCCAGCAGCCGGAGAGGGGGACAAGAGACCCAGTACTTC. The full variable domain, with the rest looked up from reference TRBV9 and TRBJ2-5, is DSGVTQTPKHLITATGQRVTLRCSPRSGDLSVYWYQQSLDQGLQFLIQYYNGEERAKGNILERFSAQQFPDLHSELNLSSLELGDSALYFCASSRRGGQETQYFGPGTRLLVL.

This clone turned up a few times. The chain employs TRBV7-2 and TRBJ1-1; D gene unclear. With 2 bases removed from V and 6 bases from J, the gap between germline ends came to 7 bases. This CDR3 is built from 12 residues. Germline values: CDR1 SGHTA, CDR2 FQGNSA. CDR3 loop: CASSLYLAEAFF. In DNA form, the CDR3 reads TGTGCCAGCAGCTTATATCTAGCTGAAGCTTTCTTT.

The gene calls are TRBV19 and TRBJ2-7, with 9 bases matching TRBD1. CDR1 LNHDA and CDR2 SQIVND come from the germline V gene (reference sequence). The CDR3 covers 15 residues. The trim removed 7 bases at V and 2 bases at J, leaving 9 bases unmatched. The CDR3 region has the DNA TGTGCCAGTAACAGACAGGGGGAATTTCCCTACGAGCAGTACTTC. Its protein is CASNRQGEFPYEQYF. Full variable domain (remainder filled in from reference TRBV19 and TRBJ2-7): DGGITQSPKYLFRKEGQNVTLSCEQNLNHDAMYWYRQDPGQGLRLIYYSQIVNDFQKGDIAEGYSVSREKKESFPLTVTSAQKNPTAFYLCASNRQGEFPYEQYFGPGTRLTVT.

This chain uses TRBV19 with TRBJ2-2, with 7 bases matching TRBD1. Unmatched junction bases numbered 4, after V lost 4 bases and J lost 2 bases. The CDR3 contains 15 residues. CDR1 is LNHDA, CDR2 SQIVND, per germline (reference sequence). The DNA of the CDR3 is TGTGCCAGTAGTAACGACAGGGTTAACACCGGGGAGCTGTTTTTT. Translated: CASSNDRVNTGELFF.

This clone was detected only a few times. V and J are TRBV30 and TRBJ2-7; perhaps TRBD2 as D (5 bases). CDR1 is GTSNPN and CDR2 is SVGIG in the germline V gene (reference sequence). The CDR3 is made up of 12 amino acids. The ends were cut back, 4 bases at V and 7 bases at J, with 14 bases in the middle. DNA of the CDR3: TGTGCCTGGAATCTCGGGGTTCTAGAGCAGTACTTC. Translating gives CAWNLGVLEQYF. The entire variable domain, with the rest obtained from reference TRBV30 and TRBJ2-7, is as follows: SQTIHQWPATLVQPVGSPLSLECTVEGTSNPNLYWYRQAAGRGLQLLFYSVGIGQISSEVPQNLSASRPQDRQFILSSKKLLLSDSGFYLCAWNLGVLEQYFGPGTRLTVT.

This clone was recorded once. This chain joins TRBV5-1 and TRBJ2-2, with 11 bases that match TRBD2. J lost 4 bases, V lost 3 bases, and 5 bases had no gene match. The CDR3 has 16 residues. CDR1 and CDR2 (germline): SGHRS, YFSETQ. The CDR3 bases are TGCGCCAGCAGCTCCGGGACTAGCGGAGCCACCGGGGAGCTGTTTTTT. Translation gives CASSSGTSGATGELFF. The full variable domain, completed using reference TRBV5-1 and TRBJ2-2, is KAGVTQTPRYLIKTRGQQVTLSCSPISGHRSVSWYQQTPGQGLQFLFEYFSETQRNKGNFPGRFSGRQFSNSRSEMNVSTLELGDSALYLCASSSGTSGATGELFFGEGSRLTVL.

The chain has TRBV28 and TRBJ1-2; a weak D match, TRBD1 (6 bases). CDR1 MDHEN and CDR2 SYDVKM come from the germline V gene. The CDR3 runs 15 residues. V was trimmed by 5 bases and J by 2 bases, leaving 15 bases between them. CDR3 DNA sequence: TGTGCCAGCAGTATTTCCCCGGGACACAACTATGGCTACACCTTC. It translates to CASSISPGHNYGYTF.

CDR3 in amino acids: CASLGPEGHGYTF. CDR3 in DNA: TGTGCCAGCCTCGGACCGGAGGGGCATGGCTACACCTTC. The chain uses TRBV2 and TRBJ1-2, with D possibly being TRBD1 (5 bases). V shed 8 bases and J shed 6 bases, with 16 bases lying between them. The CDR3 extends over 13 amino acids. Germline loops: CDR1 SNHLY, CDR2 FYNNEI.

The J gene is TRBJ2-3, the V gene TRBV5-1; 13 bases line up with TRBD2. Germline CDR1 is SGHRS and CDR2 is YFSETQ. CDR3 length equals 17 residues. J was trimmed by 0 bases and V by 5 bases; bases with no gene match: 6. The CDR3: CASSIPTSGGSTDTQYF. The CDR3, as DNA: TGCGCCAGCAGTATACCGACTAGCGGGGGGAGCACAGATACGCAGTATTTT.

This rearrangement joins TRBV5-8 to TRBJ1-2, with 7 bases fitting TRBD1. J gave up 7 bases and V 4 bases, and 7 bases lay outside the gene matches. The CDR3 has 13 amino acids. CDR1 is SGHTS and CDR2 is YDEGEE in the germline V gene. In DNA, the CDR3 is TGTGCCAGCAGCCAGATTGACAGGGTTGGCTACACCTTC. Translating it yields CASSQIDRVGYTF. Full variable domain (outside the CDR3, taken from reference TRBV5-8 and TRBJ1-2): EAGVTQSPTHLIKTRGQQATLRCSPISGHTSVYWYQQALGLGLQFLLWYDEGEERNRGNFPPRFSGRQFPNYSSELNVNALELEDSALYLCASSQIDRVGYTFGSGTRLTVV.

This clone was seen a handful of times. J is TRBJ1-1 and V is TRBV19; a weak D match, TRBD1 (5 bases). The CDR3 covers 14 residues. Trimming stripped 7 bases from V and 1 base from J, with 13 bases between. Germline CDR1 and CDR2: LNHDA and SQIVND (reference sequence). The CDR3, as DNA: TGTGCCAGTAAGGTGGGCAGGGAGAACACTGAAGCTTTCTTT. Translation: CASKVGRENTEAFF.

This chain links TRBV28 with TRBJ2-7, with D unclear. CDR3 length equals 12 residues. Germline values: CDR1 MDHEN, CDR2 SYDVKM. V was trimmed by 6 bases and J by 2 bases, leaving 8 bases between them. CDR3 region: CASREPPYEQYF. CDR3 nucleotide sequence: TGTGCCAGCAGGGAGCCACCCTACGAGCAGTACTTC.

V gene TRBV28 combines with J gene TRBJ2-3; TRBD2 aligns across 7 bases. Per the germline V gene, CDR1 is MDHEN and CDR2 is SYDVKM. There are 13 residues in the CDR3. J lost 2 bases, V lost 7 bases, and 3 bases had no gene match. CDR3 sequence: CASKLANTDTQYF. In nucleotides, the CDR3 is TGTGCCAGCAAACTAGCGAACACAGATACGCAGTATTTT.

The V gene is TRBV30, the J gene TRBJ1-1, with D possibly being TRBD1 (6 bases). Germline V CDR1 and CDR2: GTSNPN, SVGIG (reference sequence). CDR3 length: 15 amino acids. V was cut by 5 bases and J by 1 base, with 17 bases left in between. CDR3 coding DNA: TGTGCCTGGCTTGGGAGGGACATGGGGAACACTGAAGCTTTCTTT. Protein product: CAWLGRDMGNTEAFF.

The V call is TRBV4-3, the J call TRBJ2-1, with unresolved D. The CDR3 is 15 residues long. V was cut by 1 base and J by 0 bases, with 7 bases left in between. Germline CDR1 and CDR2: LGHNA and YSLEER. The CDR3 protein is CASSQGLSSYNEQFF. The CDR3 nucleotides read TGCGCCAGCAGCCAAGGGTTGAGCTCCTACAATGAGCAGTTCTTC.

The CDR3, as DNA: TGCAGCGTTGAAGAGTTCGGACAGGGGGTGACTGGCTACACCTTC. Translated: CSVEEFGQGVTGYTF. This rearrangement joins TRBV29-1 to TRBJ1-2; 10 bases agree with TRBD1. This CDR3 contains 15 residues. J was trimmed by 7 bases and V by 0 bases; bases with no gene match: 8. The V gene's germline CDR1 is SQVTM and CDR2 ANQGSEA.

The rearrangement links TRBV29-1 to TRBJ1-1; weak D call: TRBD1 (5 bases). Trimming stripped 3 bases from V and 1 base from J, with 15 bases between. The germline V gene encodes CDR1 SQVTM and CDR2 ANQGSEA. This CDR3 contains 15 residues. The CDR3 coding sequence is TGCAGCGTTGATGTCCCAGGGATGGGGAACACTGAAGCTTTCTTT. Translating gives CSVDVPGMGNTEAFF. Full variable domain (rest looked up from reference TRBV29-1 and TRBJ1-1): SAVISQKPSRDICQRGTSLTIQCQVDSQVTMMFWYRQQPGQSLTLIATANQGSEATYESGFVIDKFPISRPNLTFSTLTVSNMSPEDSSIYLCSVDVPGMGNTEAFFGQGTRLTVV.

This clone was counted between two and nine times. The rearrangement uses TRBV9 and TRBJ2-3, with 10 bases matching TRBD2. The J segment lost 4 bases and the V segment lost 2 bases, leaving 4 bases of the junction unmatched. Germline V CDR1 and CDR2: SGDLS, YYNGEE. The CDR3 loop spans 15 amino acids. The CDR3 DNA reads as TGTGCCAGCAGCGTGAGCGGGGGGGCTCCAGATACGCAGTATTTT. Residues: CASSVSGGAPDTQYF. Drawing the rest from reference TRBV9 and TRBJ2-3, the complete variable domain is DSGVTQTPKHLITATGQRVTLRCSPRSGDLSVYWYQQSLDQGLQFLIQYYNGEERAKGNILERFSAQQFPDLHSELNLSSLELGDSALYFCASSVSGGAPDTQYFGPGTRLTVL.

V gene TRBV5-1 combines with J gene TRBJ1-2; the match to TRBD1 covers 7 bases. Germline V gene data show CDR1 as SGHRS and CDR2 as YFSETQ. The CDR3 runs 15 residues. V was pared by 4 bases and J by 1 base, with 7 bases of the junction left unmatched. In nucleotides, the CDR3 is TGCGCCAGCAGCGGAAATCGACAGGGTAACTATGGCTACACCTTC. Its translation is CASSGNRQGNYGYTF.